Listed below are T cell receptor beta chains from one sample, sequenced in a study of cytomegalovirus exposure and HLA in healthy donors. Produced via immunoSEQ multiplex PCR; TCRdb's table is partial and in-frame only. Its table records 120,000 to 150,000 clones. The source material was PBMCs. The source of these receptors is a woman between 45 and 65 years old in good health and CMV-seronegative. The CDR3 runs from the conserved cysteine through the conserved F or W. Each record gives: CDR3 DNA, CDR3 protein, V gene, J gene, D gene. The D gene is left open where the match is weak.

cdr3_nt: TGTGCCAGTAGTCCTCCGGGACTATCCTACAATGAGCAGTTCTTC; cdr3_aa: CASSPPGLSYNEQFF; v_call: TRBV19; j_call: TRBJ2-1; d_call: TRBD2
cdr3_nt: TGTGCCAGCAGTTCGGGAACTGAAGCTTTCTTT; cdr3_aa: CASSSGTEAFF; v_call: TRBV6-5; j_call: TRBJ1-1; d_call: NA
cdr3_nt: TGTGCCAGCAGCCTTGGGACAGGGAAGTACGAGCAGTACTTC; cdr3_aa: CASSLGTGKYEQYF; v_call: TRBV5-6; j_call: TRBJ2-7; d_call: TRBD1
cdr3_nt: TGTGCCTGGAGTGTACTTGCGGGAGGGGAGACCCAGTACTTC; cdr3_aa: CAWSVLAGGETQYF; v_call: TRBV30; j_call: TRBJ2-5; d_call: TRBD2
cdr3_nt: TGTGCCAGCTCACCACGCCAGTCGGGGGAAGGTACTGAAGCTTTCTTT; cdr3_aa: CASSPRQSGEGTEAFF; v_call: TRBV18; j_call: TRBJ1-1; d_call: NA
cdr3_nt: TGCGCCAGCAGCCAAACAGGTAACGTTCGGGAGCAGTTCTTC; cdr3_aa: CASSQTGNVREQFF; v_call: TRBV4-1; j_call: TRBJ2-1; d_call: NA
cdr3_nt: TGTGCCAGCAGTCCGGACAGGGGAAGGACCGGGGAGCTGTTTTTT; cdr3_aa: CASSPDRGRTGELFF; v_call: TRBV9; j_call: TRBJ2-2; d_call: TRBD1
cdr3_nt: TGCAGCGTTGTAACGGGAACTGAAGCTTTCTTT; cdr3_aa: CSVVTGTEAFF; v_call: TRBV29-1; j_call: TRBJ1-1; d_call: NA
cdr3_nt: TGTGCCAGAAGCTTGGCCCAGGGGGATGAAAAACTGTTTTTT; cdr3_aa: CARSLAQGDEKLFF; v_call: TRBV5-3; j_call: TRBJ1-4; d_call: TRBD1
cdr3_nt: TGTGCCAGCAGACATACTAGCGGGAGGGCCGCTGAGCAGTTCTTC; cdr3_aa: CASRHTSGRAAEQFF; v_call: TRBV6-5; j_call: TRBJ2-1; d_call: TRBD2
cdr3_nt: TGTGCCAGCAGTTGGACGGGACAGGGGAATCAGCCCCAGCATTTT; cdr3_aa: CASSWTGQGNQPQHF; v_call: TRBV6-5; j_call: TRBJ1-5; d_call: TRBD1
cdr3_nt: TGTGCCAGTAGCCAGGGGATGTGGAGCAATCAGCCCCAGCATTTT; cdr3_aa: CASSQGMWSNQPQHF; v_call: TRBV19; j_call: TRBJ1-5; d_call: NA
cdr3_nt: TGCGCCAGCAGTCAAATCTCGGGGATATCCTTTAATCAGCCCCAGCATTTT; cdr3_aa: CASSQISGISFNQPQHF; v_call: TRBV23-1; j_call: TRBJ1-5; d_call: NA
cdr3_nt: TGTGCCAGTTGTGGCGGTTCCACAGATACGCAGTATTTT; cdr3_aa: CASCGGSTDTQYF; v_call: TRBV25-1; j_call: TRBJ2-3; d_call: NA
cdr3_nt: TGTGCCAGCTCACCCGGGACAGGAAATGGCTACACCTTC; cdr3_aa: CASSPGTGNGYTF; v_call: TRBV18; j_call: TRBJ1-2; d_call: TRBD1
cdr3_nt: TGTGCCAGCAGCCCGAACACAGGGGAAGCTGAGCAGTTCTTC; cdr3_aa: CASSPNTGEAEQFF; v_call: TRBV7-3; j_call: TRBJ2-1; d_call: TRBD1
cdr3_nt: TGTGCCAGTAGTCGGACCCAAAGCGGGAATCAGCCCCAGCATTTT; cdr3_aa: CASSRTQSGNQPQHF; v_call: TRBV19; j_call: TRBJ1-5; d_call: NA
cdr3_nt: TGTGCCAGCACCGGGACTAGCGGGGATTTCTACGAGCAGTACTTC; cdr3_aa: CASTGTSGDFYEQYF; v_call: TRBV28; j_call: TRBJ2-7; d_call: TRBD2